This TCR beta chain was profiled in a study of shared clonotypes between healthy human individuals. V shed 1 base and J shed 2 bases, with 8 bases lying between them. CDR3 length equals 15 residues. Germline-derived CDR1 and CDR2 are LGHNA and YSLEER. Profiling relied on immunoSEQ multiplex PCR, and the TCRdb table lists in-frame clones only, not all of them. The top ten clones hold over 0.12% of a sample with roughly 2.6 million clones, over 85% of them seen once. From CD4+ cells came CD45RA+ naive and CD45RA-negative memory subsets. The chain joins TRBV4-3 to TRBJ1-4, with D possibly TRBD1 on 6 matching bases. This clonotype was obtained from a man aged 18 to 29 in good health. The sample was naive CD4+ T cells sorted from blood. The subset was: CD45RA+ positively selected. CDR3 DNA sequence: TGCGCCAGCAGCCAAGCTCAGGGGACTAATGAAAAACTGTTTTTT. Its protein is CASSQAQGTNEKLFF.